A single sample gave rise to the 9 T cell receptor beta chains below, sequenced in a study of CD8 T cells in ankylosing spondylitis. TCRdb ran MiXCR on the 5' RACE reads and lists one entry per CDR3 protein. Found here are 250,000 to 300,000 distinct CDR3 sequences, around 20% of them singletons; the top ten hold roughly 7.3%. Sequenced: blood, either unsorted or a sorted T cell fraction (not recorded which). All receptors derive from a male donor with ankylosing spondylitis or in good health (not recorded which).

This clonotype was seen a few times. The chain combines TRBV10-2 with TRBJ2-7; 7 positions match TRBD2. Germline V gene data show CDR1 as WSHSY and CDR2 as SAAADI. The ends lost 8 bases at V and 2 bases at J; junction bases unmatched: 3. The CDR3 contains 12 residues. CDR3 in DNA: TGCGCCAGCCGGGGGGATGCCTACGAGCAGTACGTC. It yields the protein CASRGDAYEQYV.

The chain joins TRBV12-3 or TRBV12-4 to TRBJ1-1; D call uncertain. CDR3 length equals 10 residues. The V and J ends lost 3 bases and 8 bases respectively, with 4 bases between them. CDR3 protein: CASSLAEAFF. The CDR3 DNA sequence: TGTGCCAGCAGTTTGGCGGAAGCTTTCTTT.

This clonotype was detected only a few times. The DNA for the CDR3 is TGTGCCAGCAGCTTACGCAGACAGGGGGATACGCAGTATTTT. Encoded protein: CASSLRRQGDTQYF. The genes are TRBV11-2 and TRBJ2-3, with 8 bases lining up with TRBD1. The CDR3 sequence is 14 residues long. Germline CDR1 is SGHAT and CDR2 is FQNNGV. V lost 2 bases and J lost 6; bases outside the gene matches: 4.

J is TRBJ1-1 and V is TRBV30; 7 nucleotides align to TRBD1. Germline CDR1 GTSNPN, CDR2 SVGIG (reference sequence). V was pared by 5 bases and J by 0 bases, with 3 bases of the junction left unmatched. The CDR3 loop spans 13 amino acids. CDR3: CAWDGQVNTEAFF. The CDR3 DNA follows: TGTGCCTGGGATGGACAGGTGAACACTGAAGCTTTCTTT. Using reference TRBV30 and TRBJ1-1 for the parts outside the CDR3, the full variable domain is SQTIHQWPATLVQPVGSPLSLECTVEGTSNPNLYWYRQAAGRGLQLLFYSVGIGQISSEVPQNLSASRPQDRQFILSSKKLLLSDSGFYLCAWDGQVNTEAFFGQGTRLTVV.

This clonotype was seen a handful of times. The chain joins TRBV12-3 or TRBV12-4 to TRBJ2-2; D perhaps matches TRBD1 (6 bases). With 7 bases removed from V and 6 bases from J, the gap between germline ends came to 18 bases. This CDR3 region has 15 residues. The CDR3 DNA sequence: TGTGCCAGCACCCCAAAGGGGCCAGGGGCCGGGGAGCTGTTTTTT. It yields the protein CASTPKGPGAGELFF.

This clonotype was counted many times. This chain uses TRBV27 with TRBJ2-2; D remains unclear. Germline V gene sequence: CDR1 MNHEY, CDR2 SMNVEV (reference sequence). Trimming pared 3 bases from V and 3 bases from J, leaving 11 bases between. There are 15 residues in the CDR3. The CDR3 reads CASSFSRSDTGELFF. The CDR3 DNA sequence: TGTGCCAGCAGTTTCTCCAGATCTGACACCGGGGAGCTGTTTTTT.

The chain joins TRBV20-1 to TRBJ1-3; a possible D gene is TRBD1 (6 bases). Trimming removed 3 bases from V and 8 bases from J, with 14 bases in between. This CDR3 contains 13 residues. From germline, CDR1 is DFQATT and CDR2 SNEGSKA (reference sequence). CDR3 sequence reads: CSASDTGRDTIYF. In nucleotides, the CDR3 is TGCAGTGCTAGTGACACAGGGAGAGACACCATATATTTT.

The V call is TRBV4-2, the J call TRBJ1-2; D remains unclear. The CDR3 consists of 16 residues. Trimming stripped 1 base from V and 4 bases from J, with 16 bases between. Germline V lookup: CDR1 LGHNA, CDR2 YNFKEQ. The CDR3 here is CASSQAISTNGYGYTF. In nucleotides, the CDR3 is TGTGCCAGCAGCCAAGCGATCAGTACCAACGGCTATGGCTACACCTTC.

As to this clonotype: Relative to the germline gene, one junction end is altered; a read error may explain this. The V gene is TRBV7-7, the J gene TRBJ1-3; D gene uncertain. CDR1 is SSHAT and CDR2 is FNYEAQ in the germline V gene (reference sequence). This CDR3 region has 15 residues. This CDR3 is CASSLSPGAGNTIYF. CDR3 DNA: TGTGCTAGCAGCCTAAGTCCGGGCGCTGGAAACACCATATATTTT.